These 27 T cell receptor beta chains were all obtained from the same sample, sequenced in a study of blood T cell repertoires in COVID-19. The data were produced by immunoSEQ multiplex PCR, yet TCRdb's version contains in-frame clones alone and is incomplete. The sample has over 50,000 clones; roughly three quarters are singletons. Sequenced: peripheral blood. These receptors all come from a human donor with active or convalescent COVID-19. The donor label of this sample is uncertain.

The CDR3: CASTGRGSSNSPLHF. The CDR3 DNA reads TGTGCCAGCACCGGCCGCGGGAGTTCTAACTCACCCCTCCACTTT. The chain recombines TRBV2 with TRBJ1-6; D is unresolved. Trimming shortened V by 7 bases and J by 10 bases, and 20 bases separated the two germline ends. From germline, CDR1 is SNHLY and CDR2 FYNNEI. This CDR3 is 15 amino acids long. Combining the CDR3 with reference TRBV2 and TRBJ1-6 gives the whole variable domain EPEVTQTPSHQVTQMGQEVILRCVPISNHLYFYWYRQILGQKVEFLVSFYNNEISEKSEIFDDQFSVERPDGSNFTLKIRSTKLEDSAMYFCASTGRGSSNSPLHFGNGTRLTVT.

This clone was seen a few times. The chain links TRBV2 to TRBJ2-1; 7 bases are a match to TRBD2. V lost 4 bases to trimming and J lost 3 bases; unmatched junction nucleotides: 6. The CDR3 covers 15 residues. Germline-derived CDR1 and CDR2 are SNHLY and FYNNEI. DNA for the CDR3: TGTGCCAGCAGTGCCGCGGGAGTCGGCTACAATGAGCAGTTCTTC. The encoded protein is CASSAAGVGYNEQFF.

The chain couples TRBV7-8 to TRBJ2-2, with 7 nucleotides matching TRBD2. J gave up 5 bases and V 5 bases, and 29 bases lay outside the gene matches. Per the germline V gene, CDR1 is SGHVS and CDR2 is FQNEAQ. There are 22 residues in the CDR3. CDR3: CASSPHPAETSRTRVPTGELFF. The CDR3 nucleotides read TGTGCCAGCAGCCCACATCCCGCCGAGACTAGCCGAACCAGGGTCCCAACCGGGGAGCTGTTTTTT.

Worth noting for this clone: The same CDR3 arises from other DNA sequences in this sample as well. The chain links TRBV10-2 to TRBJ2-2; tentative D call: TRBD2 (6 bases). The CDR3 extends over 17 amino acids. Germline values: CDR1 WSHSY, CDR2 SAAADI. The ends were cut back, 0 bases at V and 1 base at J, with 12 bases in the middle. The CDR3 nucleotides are TGCGCCAGCAGTGAGTCCACGGGAGTAGGGAACACCGGGGAGCTGTTTTTT. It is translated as CASSESTGVGNTGELFF.

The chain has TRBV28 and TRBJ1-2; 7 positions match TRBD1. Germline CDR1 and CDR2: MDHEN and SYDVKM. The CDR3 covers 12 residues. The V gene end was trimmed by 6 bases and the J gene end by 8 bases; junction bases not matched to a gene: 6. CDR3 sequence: CASRTGPGGYTF. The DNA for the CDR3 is TGTGCCAGCAGGACAGGGCCGGGAGGCTACACCTTC.

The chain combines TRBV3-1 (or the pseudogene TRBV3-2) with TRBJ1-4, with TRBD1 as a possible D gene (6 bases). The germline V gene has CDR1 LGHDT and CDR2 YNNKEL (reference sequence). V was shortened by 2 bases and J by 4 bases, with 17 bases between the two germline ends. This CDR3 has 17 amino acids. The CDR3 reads CASSQKTGAGVNEKLFF. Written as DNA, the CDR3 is TGTGCCAGCAGCCAAAAGACTGGCGCAGGGGTTAATGAAAAACTGTTTTTT.

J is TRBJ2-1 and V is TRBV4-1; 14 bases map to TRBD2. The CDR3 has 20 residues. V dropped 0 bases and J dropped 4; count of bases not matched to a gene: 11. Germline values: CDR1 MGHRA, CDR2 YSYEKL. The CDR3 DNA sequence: TGCGCCAGCAGCCAAGATCGGATCGGGACTAGCGGGAGAGTATACAATGAGCAGTTCTTC. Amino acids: CASSQDRIGTSGRVYNEQFF.

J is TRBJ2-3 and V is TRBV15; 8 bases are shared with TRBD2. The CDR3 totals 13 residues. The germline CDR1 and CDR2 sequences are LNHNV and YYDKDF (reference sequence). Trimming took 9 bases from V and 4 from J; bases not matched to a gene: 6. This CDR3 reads CATGTRQADTQYF. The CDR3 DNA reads TGTGCCACAGGGACTAGGCAGGCAGATACGCAGTATTTT.

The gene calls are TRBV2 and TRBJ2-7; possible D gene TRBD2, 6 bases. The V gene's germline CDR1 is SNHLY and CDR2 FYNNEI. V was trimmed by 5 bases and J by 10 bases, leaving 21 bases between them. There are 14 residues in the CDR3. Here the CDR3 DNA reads TGTGCCAGCAGTCTAGCTCCAGATCCGGGGGTCCAGTACTTC. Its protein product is CASSLAPDPGVQYF.

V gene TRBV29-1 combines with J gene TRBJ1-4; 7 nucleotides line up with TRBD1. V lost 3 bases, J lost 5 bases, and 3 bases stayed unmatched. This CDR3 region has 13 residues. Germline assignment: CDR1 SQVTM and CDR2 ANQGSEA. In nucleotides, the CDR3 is TGCAGCGTTGAGACAGGGCCGAATGAAAAACTGTTTTTT. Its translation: CSVETGPNEKLFF. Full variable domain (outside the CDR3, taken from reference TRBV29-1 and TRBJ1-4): SAVISQKPSRDICQRGTSLTIQCQVDSQVTMMFWYRQQPGQSLTLIATANQGSEATYESGFVIDKFPISRPNLTFSTLTVSNMSPEDSSIYLCSVETGPNEKLFFGSGTQLSVL.

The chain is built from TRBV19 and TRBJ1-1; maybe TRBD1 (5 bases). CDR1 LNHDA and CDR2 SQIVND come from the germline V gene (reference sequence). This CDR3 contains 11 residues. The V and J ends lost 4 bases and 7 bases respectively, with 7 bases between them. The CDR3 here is CASSRDFEAFF. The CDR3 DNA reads TGTGCCAGTAGTAGGGACTTTGAAGCTTTCTTT.

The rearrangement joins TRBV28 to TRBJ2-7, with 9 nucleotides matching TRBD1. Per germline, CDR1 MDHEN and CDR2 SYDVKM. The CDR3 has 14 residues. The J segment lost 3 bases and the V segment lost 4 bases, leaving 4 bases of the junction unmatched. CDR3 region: CASSWGQGSYEQYF. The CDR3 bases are TGTGCCAGCAGTTGGGGACAGGGTAGCTACGAGCAGTACTTC.

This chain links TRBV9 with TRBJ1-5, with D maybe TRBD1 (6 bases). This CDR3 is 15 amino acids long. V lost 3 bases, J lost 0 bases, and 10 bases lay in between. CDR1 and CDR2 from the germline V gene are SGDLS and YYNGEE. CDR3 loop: CASSAGQYSNQPQHF. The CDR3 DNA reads TGTGCCAGCAGCGCGGGACAATATAGCAATCAGCCCCAGCATTTT.

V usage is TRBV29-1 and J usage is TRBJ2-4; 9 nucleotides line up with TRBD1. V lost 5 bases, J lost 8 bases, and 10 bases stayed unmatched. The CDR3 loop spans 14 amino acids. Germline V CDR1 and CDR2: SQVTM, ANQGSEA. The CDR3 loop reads CSVLRQGDPDIQYF. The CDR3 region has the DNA TGCAGCGTTCTGCGACAGGGGGACCCGGACATTCAGTACTTC.

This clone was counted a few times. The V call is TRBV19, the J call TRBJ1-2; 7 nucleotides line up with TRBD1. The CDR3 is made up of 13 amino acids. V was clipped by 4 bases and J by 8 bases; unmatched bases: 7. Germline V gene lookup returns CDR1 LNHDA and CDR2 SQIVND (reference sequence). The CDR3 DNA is TGTGCCAGTAGTAACCAGGGGGTGAGGGGCTACACCTTC. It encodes CASSNQGVRGYTF.

Here the CDR3 DNA reads TGTGCCAGCAGTTTGGCGGGAGCCAAAAACATTCAGTACTTC. Its translation: CASSLAGAKNIQYF. The chain carries TRBV27 and TRBJ2-4; D perhaps matches TRBD2 (5 bases). The CDR3 has 14 amino acids. V gave up 3 bases and J gave up 0 bases, with 6 bases separating them. CDR1 and CDR2 (germline): MNHEY, SMNVEV (reference sequence).

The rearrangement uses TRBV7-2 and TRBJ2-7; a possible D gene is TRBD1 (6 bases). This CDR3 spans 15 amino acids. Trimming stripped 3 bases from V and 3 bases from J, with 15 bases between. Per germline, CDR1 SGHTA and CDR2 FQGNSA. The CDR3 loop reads CASSLAGTQIYEQYF. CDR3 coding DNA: TGTGCCAGCAGCTTGGCTGGGACACAAATCTACGAGCAGTACTTC.

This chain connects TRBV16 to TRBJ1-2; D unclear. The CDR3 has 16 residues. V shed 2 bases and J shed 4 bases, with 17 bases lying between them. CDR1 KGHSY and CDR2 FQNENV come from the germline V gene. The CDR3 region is CASSQTLLPSRYGYTF. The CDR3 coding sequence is TGTGCCAGCAGCCAAACCCTTCTACCCTCCCGCTATGGCTACACCTTC. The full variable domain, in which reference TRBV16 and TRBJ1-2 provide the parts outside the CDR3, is GEEVAQTPKHLVRGEGQKAKLYCAPIKGHSYVFWYQQVLKNEFKFLISFQNENVFDETGMPKERFSAKCLPNSPCSLEIQATKLEDSAVYFCASSQTLLPSRYGYTFGSGTRLTVV.

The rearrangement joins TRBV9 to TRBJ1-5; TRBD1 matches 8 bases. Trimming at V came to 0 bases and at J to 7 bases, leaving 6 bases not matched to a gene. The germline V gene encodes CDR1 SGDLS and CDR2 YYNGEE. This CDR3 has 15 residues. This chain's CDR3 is CASSVGAGGGQPQHF. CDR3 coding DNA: TGTGCCAGCAGCGTAGGGGCAGGGGGCGGACAGCCCCAGCATTTT.

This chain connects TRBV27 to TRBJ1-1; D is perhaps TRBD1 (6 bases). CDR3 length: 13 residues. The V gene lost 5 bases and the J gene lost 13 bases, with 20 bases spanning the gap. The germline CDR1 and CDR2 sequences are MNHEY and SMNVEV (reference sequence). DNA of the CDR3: TGTGCCAGCAGTCCTGCGCGGGGGGCCTTGGGTTTCTTT. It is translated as CASSPARGALGFF.

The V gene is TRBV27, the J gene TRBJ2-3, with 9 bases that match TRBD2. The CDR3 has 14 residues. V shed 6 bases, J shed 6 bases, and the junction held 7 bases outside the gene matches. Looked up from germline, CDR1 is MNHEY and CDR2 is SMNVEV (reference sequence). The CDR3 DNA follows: TGTGCCAGCAGCCGGCGGGAGGGAACGGATACGCAGTATTTT. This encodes CASSRREGTDTQYF.

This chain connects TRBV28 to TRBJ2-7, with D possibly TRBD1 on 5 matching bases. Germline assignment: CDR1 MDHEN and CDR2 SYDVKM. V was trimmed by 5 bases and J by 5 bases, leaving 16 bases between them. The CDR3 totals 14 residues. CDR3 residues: CASSRRVATNEQYF. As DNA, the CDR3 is TGTGCCAGCAGTCGCAGGGTGGCTACTAACGAGCAGTACTTC. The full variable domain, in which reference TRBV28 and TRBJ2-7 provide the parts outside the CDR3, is DVKVTQSSRYLVKRTGEKVFLECVQDMDHENMFWYRQDPGLGLRLIYFSYDVKMKEKGDIPEGYSVSREKKERFSLILESASTNQTSMYLCASSRRVATNEQYFGPGTRLTVT.

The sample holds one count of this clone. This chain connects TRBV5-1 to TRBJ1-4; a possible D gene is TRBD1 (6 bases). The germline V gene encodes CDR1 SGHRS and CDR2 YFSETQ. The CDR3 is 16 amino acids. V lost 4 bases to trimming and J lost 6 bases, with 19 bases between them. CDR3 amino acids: CASSILEGGAHEKLFF. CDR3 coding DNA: TGCGCCAGCAGCATACTCGAGGGGGGGGCGCATGAAAAACTGTTTTTT. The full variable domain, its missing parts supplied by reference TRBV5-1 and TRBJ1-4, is KAGVTQTPRYLIKTRGQQVTLSCSPISGHRSVSWYQQTPGQGLQFLFEYFSETQRNKGNFPGRFSGRQFSNSRSEMNVSTLELGDSALYLCASSILEGGAHEKLFFGSGTQLSVL.

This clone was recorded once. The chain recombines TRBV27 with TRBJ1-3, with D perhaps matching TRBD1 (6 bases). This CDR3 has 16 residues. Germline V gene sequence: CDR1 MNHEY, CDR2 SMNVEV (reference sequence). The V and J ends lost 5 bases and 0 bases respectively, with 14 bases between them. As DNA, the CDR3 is TGTGCCAGCAGTCCCGAAGGACAGCTCTCTGGAAACACCATATATTTT. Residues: CASSPEGQLSGNTIYF.

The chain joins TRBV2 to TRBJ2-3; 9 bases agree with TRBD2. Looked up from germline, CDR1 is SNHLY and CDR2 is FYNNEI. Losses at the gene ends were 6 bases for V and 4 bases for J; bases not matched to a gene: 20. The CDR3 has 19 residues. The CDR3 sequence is CASRRPGLAAGAGSDTQYF. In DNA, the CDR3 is TGTGCCAGCAGGCGTCCGGGACTAGCAGCGGGAGCTGGGTCAGATACGCAGTATTTT. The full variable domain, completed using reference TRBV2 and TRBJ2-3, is EPEVTQTPSHQVTQMGQEVILRCVPISNHLYFYWYRQILGQKVEFLVSFYNNEISEKSEIFDDQFSVERPDGSNFTLKIRSTKLEDSAMYFCASRRPGLAAGAGSDTQYFGPGTRLTVL.

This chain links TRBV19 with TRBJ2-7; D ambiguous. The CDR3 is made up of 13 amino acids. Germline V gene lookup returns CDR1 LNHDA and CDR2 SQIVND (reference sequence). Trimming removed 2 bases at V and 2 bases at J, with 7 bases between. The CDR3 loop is CASSIQLAYEQYF. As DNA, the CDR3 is TGTGCCAGTAGTATACAGCTAGCCTACGAGCAGTACTTC. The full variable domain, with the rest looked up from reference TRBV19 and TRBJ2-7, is DGGITQSPKYLFRKEGQNVTLSCEQNLNHDAMYWYRQDPGQGLRLIYYSQIVNDFQKGDIAEGYSVSREKKESFPLTVTSAQKNPTAFYLCASSIQLAYEQYFGPGTRLTVT.

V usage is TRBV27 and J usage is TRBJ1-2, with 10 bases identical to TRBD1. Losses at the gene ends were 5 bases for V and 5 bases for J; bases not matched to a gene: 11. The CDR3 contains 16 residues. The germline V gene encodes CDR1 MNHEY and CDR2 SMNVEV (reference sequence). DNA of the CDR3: TGTGCCAGCAGTCAAGGGACAGGGGTCCCCCTTTATGGCTACACCTTC. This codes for CASSQGTGVPLYGYTF.